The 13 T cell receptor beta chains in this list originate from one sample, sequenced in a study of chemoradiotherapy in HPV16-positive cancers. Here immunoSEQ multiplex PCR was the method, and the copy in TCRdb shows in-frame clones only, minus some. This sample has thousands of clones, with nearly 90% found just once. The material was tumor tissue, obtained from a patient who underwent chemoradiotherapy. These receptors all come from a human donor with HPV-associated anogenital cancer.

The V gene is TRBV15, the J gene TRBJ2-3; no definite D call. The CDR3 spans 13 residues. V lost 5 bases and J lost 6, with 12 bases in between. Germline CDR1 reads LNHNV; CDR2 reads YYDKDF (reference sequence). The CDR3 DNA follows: TGTGCCACCAGCTGGAAAATCGGGGATACGCAGTATTTT. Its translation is CATSWKIGDTQYF.

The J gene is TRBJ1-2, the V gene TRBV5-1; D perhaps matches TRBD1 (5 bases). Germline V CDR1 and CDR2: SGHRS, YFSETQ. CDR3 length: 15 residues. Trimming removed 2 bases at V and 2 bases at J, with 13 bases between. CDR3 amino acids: CASSFGYTGNYGYTF. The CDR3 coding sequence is TGCGCCAGCAGCTTCGGTTATACAGGAAACTATGGCTACACCTTC.

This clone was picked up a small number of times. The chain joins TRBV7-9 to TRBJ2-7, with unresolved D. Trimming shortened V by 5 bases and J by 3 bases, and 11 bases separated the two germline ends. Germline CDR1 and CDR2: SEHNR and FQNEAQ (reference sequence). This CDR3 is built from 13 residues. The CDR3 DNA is TGTGCCAGCAGCGCCGAAGTGCGCTACGAGCAGTACTTC. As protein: CASSAEVRYEQYF. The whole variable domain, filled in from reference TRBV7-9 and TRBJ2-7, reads DTGVSQNPRHKITKRGQNVTFRCDPISEHNRLYWYRQTLGQGPEFLTYFQNEAQLEKSRLLSDRFSAERPKGSFSTLEIQRTEQGDSAMYLCASSAEVRYEQYFGPGTRLTVT.

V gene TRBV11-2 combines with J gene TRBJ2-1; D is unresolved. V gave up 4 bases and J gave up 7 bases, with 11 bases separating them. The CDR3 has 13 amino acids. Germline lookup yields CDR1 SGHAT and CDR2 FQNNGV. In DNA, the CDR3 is TGTGCCAGCAGCTCGGGCGGATGGAATGAGCAGTTCTTC. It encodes CASSSGGWNEQFF.

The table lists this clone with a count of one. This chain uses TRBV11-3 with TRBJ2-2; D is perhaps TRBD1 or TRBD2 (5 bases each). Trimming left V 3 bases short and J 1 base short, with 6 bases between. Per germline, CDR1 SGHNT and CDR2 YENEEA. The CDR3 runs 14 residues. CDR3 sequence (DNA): TGTGCCAGCAGCTTGAGGGGGAACACCGGGGAGCTGTTTTTT. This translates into CASSLRGNTGELFF. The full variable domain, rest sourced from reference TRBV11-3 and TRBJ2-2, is EAGVVQSPRYKIIEKKQPVAFWCNPISGHNTLYWYLQNLGQGPELLIRYENEEAVDDSQLPKDRFSAERLKGVDSTLKIQPAELGDSAVYLCASSLRGNTGELFFGEGSRLTVL.

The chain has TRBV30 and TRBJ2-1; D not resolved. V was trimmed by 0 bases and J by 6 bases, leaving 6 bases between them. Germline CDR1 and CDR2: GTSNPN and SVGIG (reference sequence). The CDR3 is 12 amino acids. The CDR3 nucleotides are TGTGCCTGGAGTGTTCACCTCAATGAGCAGTTCTTC. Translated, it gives CAWSVHLNEQFF.

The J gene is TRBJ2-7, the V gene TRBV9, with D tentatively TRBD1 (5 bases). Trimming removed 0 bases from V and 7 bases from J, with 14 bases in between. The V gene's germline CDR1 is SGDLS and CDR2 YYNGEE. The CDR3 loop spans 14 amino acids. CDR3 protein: CASSVGSGAGEQYF. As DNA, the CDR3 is TGTGCCAGCAGCGTAGGGTCTGGGGCAGGTGAGCAGTACTTC.

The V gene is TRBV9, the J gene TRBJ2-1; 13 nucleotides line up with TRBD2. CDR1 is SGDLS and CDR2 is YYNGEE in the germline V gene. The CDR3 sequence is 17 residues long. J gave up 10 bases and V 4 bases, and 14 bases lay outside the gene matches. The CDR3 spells CASSPQGLAGSPREQFF. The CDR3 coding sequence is TGTGCCAGCAGCCCCCAGGGACTAGCGGGGTCCCCGAGAGAGCAGTTCTTC.

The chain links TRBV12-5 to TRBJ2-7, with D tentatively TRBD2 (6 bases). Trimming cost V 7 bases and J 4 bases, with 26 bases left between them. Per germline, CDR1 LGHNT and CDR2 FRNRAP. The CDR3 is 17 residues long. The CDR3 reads CASAPPGSGTWLYEQYF. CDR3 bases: TGTGCTAGTGCCCCCCCAGGGTCGGGGACTTGGCTTTACGAGCAGTACTTC.

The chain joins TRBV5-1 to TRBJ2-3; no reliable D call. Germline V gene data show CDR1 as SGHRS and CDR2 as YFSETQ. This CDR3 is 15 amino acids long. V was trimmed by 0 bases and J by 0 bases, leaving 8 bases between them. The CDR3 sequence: CASSLDEPSTDTQYF. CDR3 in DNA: TGCGCCAGCAGCTTGGACGAGCCTAGCACAGATACGCAGTATTTT.

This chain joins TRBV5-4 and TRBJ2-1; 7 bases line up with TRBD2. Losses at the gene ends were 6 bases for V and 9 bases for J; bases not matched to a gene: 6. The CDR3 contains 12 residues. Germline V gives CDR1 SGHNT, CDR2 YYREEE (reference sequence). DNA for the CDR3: TGTGCCAGCACCTGGGGAGGGCGTGAGCAGTTCTTC. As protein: CASTWGGREQFF.

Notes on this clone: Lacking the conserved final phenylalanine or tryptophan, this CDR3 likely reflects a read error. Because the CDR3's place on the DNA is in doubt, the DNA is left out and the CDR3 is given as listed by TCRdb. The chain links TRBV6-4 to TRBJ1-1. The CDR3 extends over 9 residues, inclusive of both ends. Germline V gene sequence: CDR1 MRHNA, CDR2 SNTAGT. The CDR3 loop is CASSDSMGS.

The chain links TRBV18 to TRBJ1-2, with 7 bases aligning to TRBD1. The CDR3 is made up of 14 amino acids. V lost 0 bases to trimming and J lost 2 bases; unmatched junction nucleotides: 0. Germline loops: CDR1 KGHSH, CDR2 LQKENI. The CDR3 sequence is CASSPPTGNYGYTF. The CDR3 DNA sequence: TGTGCCAGCTCACCACCGACAGGGAACTATGGCTACACCTTC.